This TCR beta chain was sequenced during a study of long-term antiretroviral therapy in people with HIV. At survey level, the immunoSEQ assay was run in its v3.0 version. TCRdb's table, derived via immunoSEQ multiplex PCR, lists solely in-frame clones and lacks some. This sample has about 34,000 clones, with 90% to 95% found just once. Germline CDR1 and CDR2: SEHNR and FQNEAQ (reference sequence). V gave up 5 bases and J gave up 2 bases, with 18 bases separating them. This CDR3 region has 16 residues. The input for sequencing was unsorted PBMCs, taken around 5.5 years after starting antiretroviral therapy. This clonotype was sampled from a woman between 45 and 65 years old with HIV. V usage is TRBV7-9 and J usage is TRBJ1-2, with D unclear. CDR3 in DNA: TGTGCCAGCAGCCCCGCCTTAGAAACAGACAACTATGGCTACACCTTC. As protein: CASSPALETDNYGYTF.